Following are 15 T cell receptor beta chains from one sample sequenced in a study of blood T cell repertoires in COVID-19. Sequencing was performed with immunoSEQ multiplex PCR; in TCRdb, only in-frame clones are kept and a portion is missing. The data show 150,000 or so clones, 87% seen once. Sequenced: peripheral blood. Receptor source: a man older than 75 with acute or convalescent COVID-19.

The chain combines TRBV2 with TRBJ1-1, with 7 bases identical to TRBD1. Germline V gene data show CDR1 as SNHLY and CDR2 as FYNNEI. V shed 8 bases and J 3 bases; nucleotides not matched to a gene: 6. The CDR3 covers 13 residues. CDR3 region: CASGTQGYTEAFF. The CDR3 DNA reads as TGTGCCAGCGGGACACAGGGGTACACTGAAGCTTTCTTT. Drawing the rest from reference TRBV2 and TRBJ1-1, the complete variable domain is EPEVTQTPSHQVTQMGQEVILRCVPISNHLYFYWYRQILGQKVEFLVSFYNNEISEKSEIFDDQFSVERPDGSNFTLKIRSTKLEDSAMYFCASGTQGYTEAFFGQGTRLTVV.

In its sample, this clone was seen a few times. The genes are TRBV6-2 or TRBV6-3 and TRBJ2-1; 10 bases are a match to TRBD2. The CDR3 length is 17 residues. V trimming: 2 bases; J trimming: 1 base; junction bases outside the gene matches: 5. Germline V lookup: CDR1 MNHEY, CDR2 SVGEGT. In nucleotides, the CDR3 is TGTGCCAGCAGTTACCCACTAGCGGGATTGTCCTACAATGAGCAGTTCTTC. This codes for CASSYPLAGLSYNEQFF.

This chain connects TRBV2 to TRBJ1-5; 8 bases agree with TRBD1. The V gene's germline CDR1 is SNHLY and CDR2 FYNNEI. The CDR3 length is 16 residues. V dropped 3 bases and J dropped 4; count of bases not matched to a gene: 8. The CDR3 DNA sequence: TGTGCCAGCAGTGAGGGAACAGGGGGGATGAATCAGCCCCAGCATTTT. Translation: CASSEGTGGMNQPQHF.

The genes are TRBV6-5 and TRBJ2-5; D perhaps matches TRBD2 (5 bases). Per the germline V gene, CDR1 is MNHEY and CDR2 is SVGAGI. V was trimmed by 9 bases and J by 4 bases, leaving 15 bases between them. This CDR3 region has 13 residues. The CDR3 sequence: CASQAGLTETQYF. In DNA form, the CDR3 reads TGTGCCAGTCAAGCCGGACTCACAGAGACCCAGTACTTC.

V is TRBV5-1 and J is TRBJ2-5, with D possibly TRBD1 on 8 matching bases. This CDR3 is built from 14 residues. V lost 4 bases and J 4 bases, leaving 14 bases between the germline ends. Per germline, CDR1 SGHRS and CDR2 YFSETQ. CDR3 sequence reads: CASSIQGGVETQYF. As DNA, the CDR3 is TGCGCCAGCAGCATACAGGGGGGGGTAGAGACCCAGTACTTC.

The CDR3 DNA reads TGTGCCACTCTGGGGACTAGCGGGGTGAATGAGCAGTTCTTC. It yields the protein CATLGTSGVNEQFF. The gene calls are TRBV19 and TRBJ2-1; 13 bases are a match to TRBD2. The CDR3 runs to 14 residues. Germline V gene sequence: CDR1 LNHDA, CDR2 SQIVND (reference sequence). The V and J ends lost 10 bases and 7 bases, in that order; junction bases with no gene match: 7.

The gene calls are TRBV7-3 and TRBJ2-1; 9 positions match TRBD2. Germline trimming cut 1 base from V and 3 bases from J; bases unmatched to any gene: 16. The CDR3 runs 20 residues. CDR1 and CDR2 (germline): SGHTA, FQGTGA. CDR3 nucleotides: TGTGCCAGCAGCTTAAGGGCGGGAGGGACGGAGATGGGAAACTACAATGAGCAGTTCTTC. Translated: CASSLRAGGTEMGNYNEQFF.

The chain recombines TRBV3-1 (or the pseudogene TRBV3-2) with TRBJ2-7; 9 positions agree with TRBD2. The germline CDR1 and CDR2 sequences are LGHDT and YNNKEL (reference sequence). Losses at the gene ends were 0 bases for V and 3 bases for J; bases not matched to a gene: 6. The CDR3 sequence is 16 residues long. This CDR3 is CASSQDWRGGRYEQYF. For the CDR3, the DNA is TGTGCCAGCAGCCAAGATTGGCGGGGGGGCCGCTACGAGCAGTACTTC.

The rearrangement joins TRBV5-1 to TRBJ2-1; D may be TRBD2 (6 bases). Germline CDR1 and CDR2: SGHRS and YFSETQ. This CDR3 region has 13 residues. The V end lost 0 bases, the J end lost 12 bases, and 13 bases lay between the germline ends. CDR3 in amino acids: CASSLAPEGWQFF. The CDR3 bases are TGCGCCAGCAGCTTGGCCCCGGAGGGGTGGCAGTTCTTC.

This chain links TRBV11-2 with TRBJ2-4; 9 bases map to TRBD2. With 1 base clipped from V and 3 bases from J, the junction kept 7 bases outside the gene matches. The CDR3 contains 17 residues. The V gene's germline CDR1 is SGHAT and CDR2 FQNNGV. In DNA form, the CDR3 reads TGTGCCAGCAGCTTAGTCGGGTTAGCGGGAGACAAAAACATTCAGTACTTC. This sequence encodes CASSLVGLAGDKNIQYF.

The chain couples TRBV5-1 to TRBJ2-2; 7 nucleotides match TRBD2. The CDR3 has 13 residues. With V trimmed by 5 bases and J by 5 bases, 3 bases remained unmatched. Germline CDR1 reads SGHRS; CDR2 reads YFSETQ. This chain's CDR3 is CASRISGTGELFF. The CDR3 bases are TGCGCCAGCAGGATTAGCGGGACCGGGGAGCTGTTTTTT.

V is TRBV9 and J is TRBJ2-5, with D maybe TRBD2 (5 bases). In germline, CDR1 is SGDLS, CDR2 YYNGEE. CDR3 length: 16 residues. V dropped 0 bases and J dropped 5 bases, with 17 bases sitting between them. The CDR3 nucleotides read TGTGCCAGCAGCGTAGGATGGAGCGGAAAGGGCGAGACCCAGTACTTC. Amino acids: CASSVGWSGKGETQYF.

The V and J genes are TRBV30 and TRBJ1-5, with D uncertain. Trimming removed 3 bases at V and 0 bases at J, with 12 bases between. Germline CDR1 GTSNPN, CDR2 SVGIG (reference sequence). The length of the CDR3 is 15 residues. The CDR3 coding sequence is TGTGCCTGGAGATCCATGGGAGTTAGCAATCAGCCCCAGCATTTT. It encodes CAWRSMGVSNQPQHF. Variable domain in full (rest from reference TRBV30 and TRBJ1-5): SQTIHQWPATLVQPVGSPLSLECTVEGTSNPNLYWYRQAAGRGLQLLFYSVGIGQISSEVPQNLSASRPQDRQFILSSKKLLLSDSGFYLCAWRSMGVSNQPQHFGDGTRLSIL.

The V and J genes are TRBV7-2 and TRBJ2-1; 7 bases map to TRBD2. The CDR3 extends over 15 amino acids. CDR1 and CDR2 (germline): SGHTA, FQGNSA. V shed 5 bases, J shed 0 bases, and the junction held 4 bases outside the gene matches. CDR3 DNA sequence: TGTGCCAGCAGCCCCACTAGCGACTCCTACAATGAGCAGTTCTTC. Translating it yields CASSPTSDSYNEQFF.

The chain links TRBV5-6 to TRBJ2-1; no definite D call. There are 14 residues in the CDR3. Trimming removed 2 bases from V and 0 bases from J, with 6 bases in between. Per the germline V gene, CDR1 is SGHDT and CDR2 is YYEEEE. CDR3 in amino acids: CASSFPSSYNEQFF. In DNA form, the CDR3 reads TGTGCCAGCAGCTTCCCGAGCTCCTACAATGAGCAGTTCTTC. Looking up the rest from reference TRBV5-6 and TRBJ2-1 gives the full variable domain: DAGVTQSPTHLIKTRGQQVTLRCSPKSGHDTVSWYQQALGQGPQFIFQYYEEEERQRGNFPDRFSGHQFPNYSSELNVNALLLGDSALYLCASSFPSSYNEQFFGPGTRLTVL.